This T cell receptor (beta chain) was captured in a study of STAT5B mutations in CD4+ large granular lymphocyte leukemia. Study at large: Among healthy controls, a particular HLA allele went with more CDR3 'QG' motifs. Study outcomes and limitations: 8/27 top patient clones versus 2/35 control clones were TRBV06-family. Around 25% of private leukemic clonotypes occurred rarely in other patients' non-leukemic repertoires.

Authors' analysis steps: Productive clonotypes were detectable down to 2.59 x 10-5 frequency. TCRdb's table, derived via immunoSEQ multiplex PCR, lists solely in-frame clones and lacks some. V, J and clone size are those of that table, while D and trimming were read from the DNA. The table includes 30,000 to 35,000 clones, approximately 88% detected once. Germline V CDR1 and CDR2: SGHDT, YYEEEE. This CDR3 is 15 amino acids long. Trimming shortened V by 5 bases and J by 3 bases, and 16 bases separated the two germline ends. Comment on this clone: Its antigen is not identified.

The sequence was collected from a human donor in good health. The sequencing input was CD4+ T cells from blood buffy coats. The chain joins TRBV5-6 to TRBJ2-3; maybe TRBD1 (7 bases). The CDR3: CASRDRRGRTDTQYF. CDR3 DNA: TGTGCCAGCAGGGACAGGAGGGGCAGGACAGATACGCAGTATTTT.